The 22 T cell receptor beta chains presented below share a single source sample, sequenced in a study of cytomegalovirus exposure and HLA in healthy donors. Both 60 Vbeta primers and 13 Jbeta primers went into the PCR. The repertoire was sequenced with immunoSEQ multiplex PCR; TCRdb's copy has only in-frame clones and lacks some. The repertoire consists of over 150,000 clones, with 77% occurring once and the leading ten covering approximately 3.7%. Sequenced: PBMCs. The origin of the receptors is a woman in her fifties or sixties in good health and CMV-seropositive.

This chain uses TRBV23-1 with TRBJ1-1; no clear D. Being an ORF, TRBV23-1 has a function that is uncertain. The CDR3 has 14 residues. Trimming removed 8 bases from V and 1 base from J, with 14 bases in between. The CDR3, as DNA: TGCGCCAGCTCGACCGAGGCGGGGAACACTGAAGCTTTCTTT. The encoded protein is CASSTEAGNTEAFF.

This rearrangement joins TRBV5-1 to TRBJ2-1; TRBD1 agrees at 8 bases. Per the germline V gene, CDR1 is SGHRS and CDR2 is YFSETQ. CDR3 size: 14 residues. Germline trimming cut 7 bases from V and 5 bases from J; bases unmatched to any gene: 8. The CDR3 region is CASEDRGGHNEQFF. In nucleotides, the CDR3 is TGCGCCAGCGAAGACAGGGGAGGCCACAATGAGCAGTTCTTC.

The gene calls are TRBV7-9 and TRBJ1-4; TRBD1 aligns across 9 bases. The germline V gene has CDR1 SEHNR and CDR2 FQNEAQ (reference sequence). The CDR3 covers 16 residues. Trimming removed 5 bases from V and 5 bases from J; junction bases left unmatched: 9. The CDR3 nucleotides read TGTGCCAGCAGCACCGCCGGGACAGGGATAAATGAAAAACTGTTTTTT. Translated, it gives CASSTAGTGINEKLFF. Together with reference TRBV7-9 and TRBJ1-4, the CDR3 gives the full variable domain: DTGVSQNPRHKITKRGQNVTFRCDPISEHNRLYWYRQTLGQGPEFLTYFQNEAQLEKSRLLSDRFSAERPKGSFSTLEIQRTEQGDSAMYLCASSTAGTGINEKLFFGSGTQLSVL.

The chain uses TRBV2 and TRBJ2-5; TRBD1 matches at 11 bases. Germline V CDR1 and CDR2: SNHLY, FYNNEI. This CDR3 is built from 15 residues. V gave up 4 bases and J gave up 11 bases; unmatched junction bases: 12. The CDR3 nucleotides are TGTGCCAGCAGTGTGGGAAGGACAGGGGGCAGGGAGCAGTACTTC. Translated: CASSVGRTGGREQYF.

The J gene is TRBJ2-3, the V gene TRBV18; weak D call: TRBD2 (6 bases). The CDR3 spans 15 residues. The V end was cut by 3 bases, the J end by 4 bases, with 14 bases between. Per germline, CDR1 KGHSH and CDR2 LQKENI. The chain's CDR3 is CASSPAREQPDTQYF. The CDR3 region has the DNA TGTGCCAGCTCACCGGCGCGGGAACAGCCAGATACGCAGTATTTT. The full variable domain, rest sourced from reference TRBV18 and TRBJ2-3, is NAGVMQNPRHLVRRRGQEARLRCSPMKGHSHVYWYRQLPEEGLKFMVYLQKENIIDESGMPKERFSAEFPKEGPSILRIQQVVRGDSAAYFCASSPAREQPDTQYFGPGTRLTVL.

This clone was picked up a small number of times. Here the CDR3 DNA reads TGTGCCTTACAGGGGTTCCCCGGGGAGCTGTTTTTT. As protein: CALQGFPGELFF. The chain links TRBV30 to TRBJ2-2; TRBD1 agrees at 7 bases. J gave up 6 bases and V 7 bases, and 5 bases lay outside the gene matches. Germline-derived CDR1 and CDR2 are GTSNPN and SVGIG (reference sequence). This CDR3 contains 12 residues.

A few counts support this clone. The chain combines TRBV7-9 with TRBJ2-7; D gene ambiguous. Germline CDR1 reads SEHNR; CDR2 reads FQNEAQ (reference sequence). The CDR3 consists of 15 residues. Trimming took 4 bases from V and 1 from J, leaving 14 bases between them. The CDR3 coding sequence is TGTGCCAGCAGCTCTCCATCGACTGGTTCCTACGAGCAGTACTTC. Its translation: CASSSPSTGSYEQYF.

This clone was counted a single time. The chain uses TRBV6-5 and TRBJ2-2; D is unresolved. CDR3 length equals 13 residues. The germline CDR1 and CDR2 sequences are MNHEY and SVGAGI. V was shortened by 5 bases and J by 7 bases, with 11 bases between the two germline ends. The CDR3 protein is CASSRVWNGELFF. The CDR3 DNA reads as TGTGCCAGCAGTCGGGTCTGGAACGGGGAGCTGTTTTTT.

V gene TRBV7-9 combines with J gene TRBJ1-1, with 7 bases fitting TRBD1. Looked up from germline, CDR1 is SEHNR and CDR2 is FQNEAQ (reference sequence). Trimming took 4 bases from V and 4 from J; bases not matched to a gene: 9. CDR3 length: 15 amino acids. The CDR3 loop is CASSSPGGLGTEAFF. The CDR3 DNA reads TGTGCCAGCAGCTCCCCAGGGGGGTTGGGCACTGAAGCTTTCTTT.

The chain is built from TRBV5-1 and TRBJ2-1; maybe TRBD1 (6 bases). V was pared by 7 bases and J by 8 bases, with 22 bases between. Germline CDR1 SGHRS, CDR2 YFSETQ. This CDR3 contains 15 residues. Here the CDR3 reads CASGHPQGSGYEQFF. The CDR3 DNA reads TGCGCCAGCGGCCACCCCCAGGGGTCCGGGTATGAGCAGTTCTTC.

CDR3 coding DNA: TGTGCCACCAGCAGAGACCGGGCAGGGGCGGGTGAAAAACTGTTTTTT. Translated, it gives CATSRDRAGAGEKLFF. This chain uses TRBV15 with TRBJ1-4; tentative D call: TRBD1 (6 bases). Germline values: CDR1 LNHNV, CDR2 YYDKDF (reference sequence). This CDR3 spans 16 amino acids. With 0 bases removed from V and 7 bases from J, the gap between germline ends came to 15 bases. Filled out from reference TRBV15 and TRBJ1-4, the complete variable domain reads DAMVIQNPRYQVTQFGKPVTLSCSQTLNHNVMYWYQQKSSQAPKLLFHYYDKDFNNEADTPDNFQSRRPNTSFCFLDIRSPGLGDTAMYLCATSRDRAGAGEKLFFGSGTQLSVL.

This clone occurred once. This chain connects TRBV6-1 to TRBJ1-5; 7 nucleotides align to TRBD1. CDR3 length: 14 residues. J was trimmed by 6 bases and V by 6 bases; bases with no gene match: 8. Germline CDR1 and CDR2: MNHNS and SASEGT. CDR3 bases: TGTGCCAGCAGAGATAGAACAGGGGCTCAGCCCCAGCATTTT. Protein product: CASRDRTGAQPQHF.

With respect to this clone: Other DNA sequences in the same sample also yield this CDR3. The chain uses TRBV7-2 and TRBJ1-2, with 8 bases fitting TRBD1. CDR1 SGHTA and CDR2 FQGNSA come from the germline V gene. The CDR3 is 13 residues long. With V trimmed by 5 bases and J by 4 bases, 3 bases remained unmatched. The CDR3 bases are TGTGCCAGCAGCAGTGGACAGGGCTATGGCTACACCTTC. Translation gives CASSSGQGYGYTF.

This clone was seen only once. J is TRBJ2-2 and V is TRBV2; no clear D gene. Germline CDR1 is SNHLY and CDR2 is FYNNEI. The CDR3 extends over 14 amino acids. Between the trimmed V and J ends, which lost 8 bases and 4 bases, there was a span of 14 bases. Here the CDR3 reads CASASTRSTGELFF. DNA for the CDR3: TGTGCCAGCGCTTCCACCAGATCCACCGGGGAGCTGTTTTTT.

This clone was seen a handful of times. The CDR3 spells CASSYGGNQPQHF. CDR3 DNA sequence: TGTGCCAGCAGTTACGGGGGGAATCAGCCCCAGCATTTT. The J gene is TRBJ1-5, the V gene TRBV6-6, with D possibly TRBD1 on 5 matching bases. The germline V gene has CDR1 MNHNY and CDR2 SVGAGI (reference sequence). Trimming cost V 2 bases and J 4 bases, with 6 bases left between them. The CDR3 runs to 13 residues.

There are a few counts of this clone. The V and J genes are TRBV19 and TRBJ1-6; no firm D call. The CDR3 spans 12 residues. Germline V lookup: CDR1 LNHDA, CDR2 SQIVND (reference sequence). V was shortened by 1 base and J by 10 bases, with 5 bases between the two germline ends. CDR3 loop: CASSIAGSPLHF. CDR3 coding DNA: TGTGCCAGTAGTATAGCAGGATCACCCCTCCACTTT.

The J gene is TRBJ2-1, the V gene TRBV27; 11 nucleotides agree with TRBD2. This CDR3 comprises 15 residues. Looked up from germline, CDR1 is MNHEY and CDR2 is SMNVEV (reference sequence). J was trimmed by 4 bases and V by 6 bases; bases with no gene match: 5. CDR3 sequence: CASSKGTSGYNEQFF. The CDR3, as DNA: TGTGCCAGCAGCAAAGGGACTAGCGGTTACAATGAGCAGTTCTTC.

This chain joins TRBV9 and TRBJ2-1, with TRBD2 matching over 12 bases. Unmatched junction bases numbered 8, after V lost 6 bases and J lost 7 bases. The length of the CDR3 is 15 residues. Germline V lookup: CDR1 SGDLS, CDR2 YYNGEE. The CDR3 bases are TGTGCCAGCACCACAACTAGCGGGGGGTTTAATGAGCAGTTCTTC. It codes for CASTTTSGGFNEQFF. The full variable domain, rest sourced from reference TRBV9 and TRBJ2-1, is DSGVTQTPKHLITATGQRVTLRCSPRSGDLSVYWYQQSLDQGLQFLIQYYNGEERAKGNILERFSAQQFPDLHSELNLSSLELGDSALYFCASTTTSGGFNEQFFGPGTRLTVL.

V and J are TRBV28 and TRBJ2-5; D perhaps matches TRBD1 (5 bases). The V and J ends lost 4 bases and 1 base respectively, with 10 bases between them. Germline CDR1 MDHEN, CDR2 SYDVKM. The length of the CDR3 is 14 residues. The CDR3 spells CASSSGSRQETQYF. As DNA, the CDR3 is TGTGCCAGCAGTTCAGGGTCCCGCCAAGAGACCCAGTACTTC.

The genes are TRBV30 and TRBJ1-1; 7 bases are a match to TRBD1. V shed 0 bases and J 7 bases; nucleotides not matched to a gene: 5. Germline V gene data show CDR1 as GTSNPN and CDR2 as SVGIG (reference sequence). The CDR3 sequence is 13 residues long. This CDR3 is CAWSVQGGIEAFF. The CDR3 coding sequence is TGTGCCTGGAGTGTACAAGGGGGCATTGAAGCTTTCTTT. Full variable domain (remainder filled in from reference TRBV30 and TRBJ1-1): SQTIHQWPATLVQPVGSPLSLECTVEGTSNPNLYWYRQAAGRGLQLLFYSVGIGQISSEVPQNLSASRPQDRQFILSSKKLLLSDSGFYLCAWSVQGGIEAFFGQGTRLTVV.

This chain connects TRBV7-2 to TRBJ2-3, with D maybe TRBD2 (5 bases). The CDR3 has 13 amino acids. Trimming cost V 7 bases and J 7 bases, with 15 bases left between them. Germline lookup yields CDR1 SGHTA and CDR2 FQGNSA. The CDR3: CASTENLANTQYF. The CDR3 DNA follows: TGTGCCAGCACGGAGAATCTAGCAAATACGCAGTATTTT.

This chain links TRBV2 with TRBJ2-2, with D perhaps TRBD1 (5 bases). CDR1 and CDR2 (germline): SNHLY, FYNNEI. This CDR3 region has 14 residues. Trimming stripped 0 bases from V and 5 bases from J, with 7 bases between. The CDR3 sequence: CASSEAQETGELFF. CDR3 in DNA: TGTGCCAGCAGTGAAGCACAGGAGACCGGGGAGCTGTTTTTT.